This entry describes one T cell receptor (beta chain). The sample comes from a study of blood T cell repertoires in COVID-19. The protocol was immunoSEQ multiplex PCR, while the TCRdb copy is restricted to in-frame clones and leaves out a portion. There are hundreds of thousands of clones in the sample; roughly 80% occur only once, and more than 4% lies in the top ten. Germline-derived CDR1 and CDR2 are WNHNN and SYGVQD (reference sequence). This CDR3 has 16 residues. The V gene lost 0 bases and the J gene lost 1 base, with 9 bases spanning the gap. The sequenced sample consisted of PBMCs or T cells enriched from blood (not recorded which). This clonotype was sampled from a man aged 35-49 years who had been exposed to COVID-19. This chain links TRBV10-1 with TRBJ2-2; D gene uncertain. The CDR3 reads CASSESDSWNTGELFF. CDR3 nucleotides: TGCGCCAGCAGTGAGTCCGACTCCTGGAACACCGGGGAGCTGTTTTTT.